The clone carrying this TCR beta chain has just a few counts. Its antigen remains unidentified. Sorted cells reached over 98% purity in every population. The data stem from a study of beta chain features in type 1 diabetes. This CDR3 contains 16 residues. From germline, CDR1 is SGHTA and CDR2 FQGNSA. Losses at the gene ends were 5 bases for V and 2 bases for J; bases not matched to a gene: 8. Study-wide results and caveats: Using cDNA template may skew counts toward highly expressing activated cells. In comparison with healthy donors, patients had naive, central memory and Treg TCRB repertoires that appeared more similar. Shorter TCRB CDR3s, moderately but significantly so, marked every one of the four CD4+ subsets in Type 1 diabetes patients.

The investigators reverse transcribed all of the isolated RNA, so they sequenced expressed TCRB transcripts. Assay used: immunoSEQ multiplex PCR; TCRdb lists only in-frame clones, some missing. In the table there are 70,000 to 95,000 clones, 25% to 35% of which are singletons. The chain is built from TRBV7-2 and TRBJ2-3; 9 bases agree with TRBD2. The sequenced sample consisted of stem cell memory CD4+ T cells from blood. This sequence was found in a woman between 18 and 29 years old in good health. The CDR3 region is CASSPTLAGATDTQYF. The CDR3 nucleotides are TGTGCCAGCAGCCCAACCTTAGCGGGGGCCACAGATACGCAGTATTTT.